The clone carrying this TCR beta chain was detected many times. Antigen specificity is unknown. The data are from a study of OX40 agonist ivuxolimab in advanced cancers. Whole-study findings and limits: At doses 0.1 to 3.0 mg/kg, CD4+ and CD8+ clones expanded.

The repertoire was sequenced with immunoSEQ multiplex PCR; TCRdb's copy has only in-frame clones and lacks some. The sample holds 70,000 to 95,000 clones; about 88% are singletons and the top ten take approximately 1.7%. The CDR3 spans 19 residues. Trimming took 7 bases from V and 4 from J, leaving 26 bases between them. Germline-derived CDR1 and CDR2 are SNHLY and FYNNEI. The sequence was collected from an adult with an advanced solid tumor such as melanoma, head and neck, liver or kidney cancer. The chain is built from TRBV2 and TRBJ1-6; the D is unclear. Sequenced material: CD4+ or CD8+ T cells sorted from blood, taken in a trial of the OX40 agonist ivuxolimab. DNA of the CDR3: TGTGCCAGCAAAGGAGGGTCTCGAGGTGGATCAACTTATAATTCACCCCTCCACTTT. Protein: CASKGGSRGGSTYNSPLHF.